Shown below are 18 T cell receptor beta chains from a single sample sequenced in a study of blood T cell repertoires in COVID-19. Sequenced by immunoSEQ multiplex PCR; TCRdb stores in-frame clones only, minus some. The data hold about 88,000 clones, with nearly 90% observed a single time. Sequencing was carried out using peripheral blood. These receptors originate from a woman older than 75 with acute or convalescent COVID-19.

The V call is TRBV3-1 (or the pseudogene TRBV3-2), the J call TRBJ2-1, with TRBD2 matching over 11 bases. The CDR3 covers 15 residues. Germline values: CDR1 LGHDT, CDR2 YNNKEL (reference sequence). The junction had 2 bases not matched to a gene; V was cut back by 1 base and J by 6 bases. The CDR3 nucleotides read TGTGCCAGCAGCCAAGGCACTAGCGGGGGCAATGAGCAGTTCTTC. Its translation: CASSQGTSGGNEQFF.

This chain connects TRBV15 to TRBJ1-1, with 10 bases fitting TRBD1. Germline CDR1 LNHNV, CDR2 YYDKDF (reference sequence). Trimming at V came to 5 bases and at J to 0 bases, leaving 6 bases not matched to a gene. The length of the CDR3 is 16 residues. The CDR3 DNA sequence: TGTGCCACCAGCTGGGGACAGGGGCAGGTGAACACTGAAGCTTTCTTT. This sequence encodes CATSWGQGQVNTEAFF.

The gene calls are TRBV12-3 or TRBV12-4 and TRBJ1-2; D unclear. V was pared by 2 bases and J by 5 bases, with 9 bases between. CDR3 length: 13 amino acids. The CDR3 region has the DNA TGTGCCAGCAGTTTAAAGGCGGAGTATGGCTACACCTTC. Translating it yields CASSLKAEYGYTF.

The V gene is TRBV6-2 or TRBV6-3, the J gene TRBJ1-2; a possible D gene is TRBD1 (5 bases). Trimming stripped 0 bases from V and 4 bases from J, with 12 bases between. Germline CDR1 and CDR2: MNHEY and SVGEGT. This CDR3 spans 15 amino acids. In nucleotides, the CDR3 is TGTGCCAGCAGTTACTCCCTAAGGACAAGCTATGGCTACACCTTC. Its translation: CASSYSLRTSYGYTF.

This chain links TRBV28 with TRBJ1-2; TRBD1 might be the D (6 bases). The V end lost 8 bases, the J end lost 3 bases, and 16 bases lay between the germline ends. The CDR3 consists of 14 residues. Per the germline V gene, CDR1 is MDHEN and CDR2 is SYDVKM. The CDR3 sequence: CASGGHPGHYGYTF. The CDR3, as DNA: TGTGCCAGCGGGGGACACCCAGGTCACTATGGCTACACCTTC.

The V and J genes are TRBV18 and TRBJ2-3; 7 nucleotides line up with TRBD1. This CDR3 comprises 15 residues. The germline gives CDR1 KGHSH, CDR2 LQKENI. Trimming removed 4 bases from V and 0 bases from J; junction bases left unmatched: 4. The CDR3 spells CASSLGQASTDTQYF. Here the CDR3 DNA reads TGTGCCAGCTCACTAGGACAGGCGAGCACAGATACGCAGTATTTT. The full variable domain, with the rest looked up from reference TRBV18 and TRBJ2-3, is NAGVMQNPRHLVRRRGQEARLRCSPMKGHSHVYWYRQLPEEGLKFMVYLQKENIIDESGMPKERFSAEFPKEGPSILRIQQVVRGDSAAYFCASSLGQASTDTQYFGPGTRLTVL.

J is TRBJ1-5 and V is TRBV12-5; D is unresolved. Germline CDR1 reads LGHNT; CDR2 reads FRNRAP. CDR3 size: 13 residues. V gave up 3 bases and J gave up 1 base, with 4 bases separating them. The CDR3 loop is CASGLESNQPQHF. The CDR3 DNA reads TGTGCTAGTGGTTTAGAGAGCAATCAGCCCCAGCATTTT.

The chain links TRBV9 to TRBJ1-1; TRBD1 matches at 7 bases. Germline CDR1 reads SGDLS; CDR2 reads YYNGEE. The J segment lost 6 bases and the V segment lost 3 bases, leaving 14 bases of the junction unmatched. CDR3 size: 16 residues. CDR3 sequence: CASSADPGTARPEAFF. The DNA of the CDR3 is TGTGCCAGCAGCGCCGATCCCGGGACAGCGAGGCCTGAAGCTTTCTTT. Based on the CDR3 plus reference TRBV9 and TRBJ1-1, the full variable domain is DSGVTQTPKHLITATGQRVTLRCSPRSGDLSVYWYQQSLDQGLQFLIQYYNGEERAKGNILERFSAQQFPDLHSELNLSSLELGDSALYFCASSADPGTARPEAFFGQGTRLTVV.

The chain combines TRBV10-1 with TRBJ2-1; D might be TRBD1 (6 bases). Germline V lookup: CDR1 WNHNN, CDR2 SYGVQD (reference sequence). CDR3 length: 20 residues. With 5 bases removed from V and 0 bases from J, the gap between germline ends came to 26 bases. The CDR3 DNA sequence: TGCGCCAGCAGTATACTTTTTCCCGGGACATTCATGAGCTCCTACAATGAGCAGTTCTTC. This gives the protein CASSILFPGTFMSSYNEQFF.

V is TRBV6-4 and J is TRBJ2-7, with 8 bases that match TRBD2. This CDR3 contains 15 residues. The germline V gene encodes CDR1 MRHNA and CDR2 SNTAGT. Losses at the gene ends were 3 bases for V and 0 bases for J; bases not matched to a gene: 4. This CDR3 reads CASSEASGSSYEQYF. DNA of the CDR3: TGTGCCAGCAGTGAGGCTAGCGGGTCCTCCTACGAGCAGTACTTC.

CDR3 residues: CASSVTSGGTYNEQFF. DNA for the CDR3: TGTGCCAGCAGTGTGACTAGCGGGGGGACCTACAATGAGCAGTTCTTC. The chain is built from TRBV6-1 and TRBJ2-1, with 13 positions matching TRBD2. The CDR3 sequence is 16 residues long. Germline V lookup: CDR1 MNHNS, CDR2 SASEGT. After removal of 4 bases from V and 2 bases from J, the junction contained 2 bases not matched to a gene.

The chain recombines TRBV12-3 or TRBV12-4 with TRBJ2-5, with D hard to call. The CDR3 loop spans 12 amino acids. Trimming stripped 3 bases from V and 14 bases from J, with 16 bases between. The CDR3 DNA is TGTGCCAGCAGTTTCATTACACCGTCCCTCTACTTC. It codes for CASSFITPSLYF.

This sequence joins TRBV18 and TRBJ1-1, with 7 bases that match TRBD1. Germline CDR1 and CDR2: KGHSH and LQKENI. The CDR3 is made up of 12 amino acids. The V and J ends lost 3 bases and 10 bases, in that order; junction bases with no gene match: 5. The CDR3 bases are TGTGCCAGCTCACCTGACAGGGATGGAGCTTTCTTT. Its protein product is CASSPDRDGAFF.

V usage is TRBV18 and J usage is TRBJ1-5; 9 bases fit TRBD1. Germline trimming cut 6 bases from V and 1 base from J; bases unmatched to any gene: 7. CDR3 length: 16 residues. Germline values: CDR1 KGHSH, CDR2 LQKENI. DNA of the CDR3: TGTGCCAGCTCTCCTTCCGGGACAGGGAGCAATCAGCCCCAGCATTTT. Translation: CASSPSGTGSNQPQHF.

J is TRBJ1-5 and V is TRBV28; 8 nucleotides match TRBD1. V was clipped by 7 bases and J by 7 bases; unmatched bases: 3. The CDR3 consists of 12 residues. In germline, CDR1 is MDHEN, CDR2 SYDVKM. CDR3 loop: CASITGGQPQHF. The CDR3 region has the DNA TGTGCCAGCATTACAGGGGGGCAGCCCCAGCATTTT.

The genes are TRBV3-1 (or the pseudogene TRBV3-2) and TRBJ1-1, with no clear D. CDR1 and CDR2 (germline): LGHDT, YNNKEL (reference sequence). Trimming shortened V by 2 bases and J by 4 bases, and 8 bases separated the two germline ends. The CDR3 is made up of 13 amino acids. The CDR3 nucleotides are TGTGCCAGCAGCCAATCCCGGTTCACTGAAGCTTTCTTT. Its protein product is CASSQSRFTEAFF.

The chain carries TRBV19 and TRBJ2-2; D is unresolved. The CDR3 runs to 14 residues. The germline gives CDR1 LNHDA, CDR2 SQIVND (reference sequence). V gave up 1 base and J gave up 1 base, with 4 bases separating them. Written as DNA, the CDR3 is TGTGCCAGTAGTATAGGAGGGAACACCGGGGAGCTGTTTTTT. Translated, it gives CASSIGGNTGELFF.

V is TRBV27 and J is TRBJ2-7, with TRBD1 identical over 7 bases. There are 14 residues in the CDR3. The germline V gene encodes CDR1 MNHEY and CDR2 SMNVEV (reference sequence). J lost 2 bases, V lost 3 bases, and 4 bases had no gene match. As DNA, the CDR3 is TGTGCCAGCAGTTTGGGACAGCGCGCCTACGAGCAGTACTTC. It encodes CASSLGQRAYEQYF.